This T cell receptor (beta chain) is drawn from a study of vaccination effects on CD4 cells after COVID-19. About the research overall: Post-vaccine sampling took place a median of 72 days after the second dose.

V shed 2 bases and J shed 3 bases, with 10 bases lying between them. CDR1 is LNHDA, CDR2 SQIVND, per germline (reference sequence). This CDR3 is 15 amino acids long. Sequencing in the ViraFEST assay came after antigen-specific CD4+ T cells had been expanded with viral peptide pools, which were used to stimulate PBMC. CD4+ T cell isolation took place after 10 days of culture. Each person got two doses of an mRNA SARS-CoV-2 vaccine, BNT162b2 or mRNA-1273. Absence of prior SARS-CoV-2 infection characterized the vaccine recipients, who showed negative nucleocapsid antibodies. For this clone: What it recognizes is unknown.

TCRdb's copy holds only in-frame clones and misses some; the assay was immunoSEQ multiplex PCR. There are about 24,000 clones in the sample; approximately 80% occur only once, and about 5.8% lies in the top ten. This sequence originates from a human donor who received a COVID-19 vaccine. Some clones in this sample may be carry-over from other donors' samples. The chain is built from TRBV19 and TRBJ2-2, with D perhaps matching TRBD1 (5 bases). The sequences come from CD4+ T cells from PBMCs cultured with SARS-CoV-2 spike peptides, collected after COVID-19 vaccination. For the CDR3, the DNA is TGTGCCAGTAGTATACAGGGTTTAGACACCGGGGAGCTGTTTTTT. This translates into CASSIQGLDTGELFF.